One sample yielded the 25 T cell receptor beta chains listed below, sequenced in a study of blood T cell repertoires in COVID-19. Method: immunoSEQ multiplex PCR; TCRdb's copy keeps in-frame clones and lacks some. The sample holds 200,000 or so clones; 75% to 85% are singletons and the top ten take about 7.7%. Sequencing was carried out using PBMCs or T cells enriched from blood (not recorded which). The receptors shown here come from a woman aged 40 to 50 with acute COVID-19.

This clone was picked up a small number of times. The V and J genes are TRBV9 and TRBJ2-3; D not certain. The germline gives CDR1 SGDLS, CDR2 YYNGEE. The CDR3 totals 17 residues. The ends were cut back, 1 base at V and 5 bases at J, with 20 bases in the middle. The DNA of the CDR3 is TGTGCCAGCAGCGTAACCTCCCAGGCACCCCCAGGAGATACGCAGTATTTT. This translates into CASSVTSQAPPGDTQYF.

On this clone itself: A much bigger clone sits one base away, suggesting this may be a read error. The rearrangement uses TRBV11-2 and TRBJ1-4; D perhaps matches TRBD1 (5 bases). CDR1 SGHAT and CDR2 FQNNGV come from the germline V gene. The length of the CDR3 is 15 residues. Trimming removed 6 bases at V and 0 bases at J, with 11 bases between. The CDR3 loop is CASSLGGATNEKLFF. CDR3 DNA: TGTGCCAGCAGTTTGGGGGGGGCAACTAATGAAAAACTGTTTTTT.

The chain uses TRBV5-1 and TRBJ2-1; 9 bases line up with TRBD1. V dropped 6 bases and J dropped 2; count of bases not matched to a gene: 6. The CDR3 is made up of 15 amino acids. The germline V gene has CDR1 SGHRS and CDR2 YFSETQ. The CDR3 region is CASTPTGGPYNEQFF. DNA of the CDR3: TGCGCCAGCACCCCAACAGGGGGCCCCTACAATGAGCAGTTCTTC.

The gene calls are TRBV11-1 and TRBJ2-7; D is undetermined. This CDR3 spans 14 amino acids. Germline V gene data show CDR1 as SGHAT and CDR2 as FQDESV (reference sequence). V was pared by 5 bases and J by 0 bases, with 11 bases between. In DNA form, the CDR3 reads TGTGCCAGCAGCCTTATGGCGGCCTCCTACGAGCAGTACTTC. Its protein is CASSLMAASYEQYF. Full variable domain (outside the CDR3, taken from reference TRBV11-1 and TRBJ2-7): EAEVAQSPRYKITEKSQAVAFWCDPISGHATLYWYRQILGQGPELLVQFQDESVVDDSQLPKDRFSAERLKGVDSTLKIQPAELGDSAMYLCASSLMAASYEQYFGPGTRLTVT.

The chain is built from TRBV11-2 and TRBJ2-2, with D possibly being TRBD2 (6 bases). CDR1 and CDR2 (germline): SGHAT, FQNNGV. The CDR3 consists of 15 residues. The V gene lost 3 bases and the J gene lost 6 bases, with 14 bases spanning the gap. Here the CDR3 reads CASSFYGGRSGELFF. In DNA form, the CDR3 reads TGTGCCAGCAGCTTTTACGGGGGTCGGTCCGGGGAGCTGTTTTTT. Full variable domain (outside the CDR3, taken from reference TRBV11-2 and TRBJ2-2): EAGVAQSPRYKIIEKRQSVAFWCNPISGHATLYWYQQILGQGPKLLIQFQNNGVVDDSQLPKDRFSAERLKGVDSTLKIQPAKLEDSAVYLCASSFYGGRSGELFFGEGSRLTVL.

The chain is built from TRBV11-2 and TRBJ2-1; TRBD1 is a possible D gene (5 bases). From germline, CDR1 is SGHAT and CDR2 FQNNGV. This CDR3 has 13 amino acids. V shed 1 base and J shed 9 bases, with 10 bases lying between them. CDR3 in amino acids: CASSLVAGFEQFF. DNA for the CDR3: TGTGCCAGCAGCTTAGTCGCAGGGTTTGAGCAGTTCTTC.

This clone was detected only a few times. The chain uses TRBV30 and TRBJ1-3, with TRBD1 as a possible D gene (5 bases). Trimming cost V 2 bases and J 5 bases, with 16 bases left between them. The CDR3 has 15 amino acids. The V gene's germline CDR1 is GTSNPN and CDR2 SVGIG (reference sequence). CDR3 in DNA: TGTGCCTGGAGTCCCTTCCGACAGAAACGAAACACCATATATTTT. Protein product: CAWSPFRQKRNTIYF.

The rearrangement links TRBV18 to TRBJ1-6; D uncertain. Germline V gives CDR1 KGHSH, CDR2 LQKENI. The CDR3 contains 15 residues. V lost 0 bases to trimming and J lost 0 bases, with 3 bases between them. The CDR3 loop reads CASSPPGSYNSPLHF. For the CDR3, the DNA is TGTGCCAGCTCACCACCCGGCTCCTATAATTCACCCCTCCACTTT.

The chain uses TRBV28 and TRBJ2-1; 7 nucleotides align to TRBD2. CDR3 length: 12 residues. J lost 7 bases, V lost 3 bases, and 0 bases had no gene match. Germline loops: CDR1 MDHEN, CDR2 SYDVKM. In nucleotides, the CDR3 is TGTGCCAGCAGTTTTAGCGGGAATGAGCAGTTCTTC. This sequence encodes CASSFSGNEQFF.

This clone was observed a few times. The chain recombines TRBV5-1 with TRBJ2-1; TRBD2 agrees at 11 bases. The trim removed 2 bases at V and 7 bases at J, leaving 8 bases unmatched. The CDR3 has 16 residues. The germline V gene encodes CDR1 SGHRS and CDR2 YFSETQ. CDR3 protein: CASSLAGTSGWNEQFF. The DNA of the CDR3 is TGCGCCAGCAGCTTAGCCGGGACTAGCGGATGGAATGAGCAGTTCTTC. The variable domain in full, with the rest retrieved from reference TRBV5-1 and TRBJ2-1, is KAGVTQTPRYLIKTRGQQVTLSCSPISGHRSVSWYQQTPGQGLQFLFEYFSETQRNKGNFPGRFSGRQFSNSRSEMNVSTLELGDSALYLCASSLAGTSGWNEQFFGPGTRLTVL.

J is TRBJ2-1 and V is TRBV28, with D perhaps matching TRBD1 (6 bases). Trimming removed 3 bases at V and 1 base at J, with 10 bases between. CDR3 length equals 15 residues. Germline V gene lookup returns CDR1 MDHEN and CDR2 SYDVKM. The CDR3 sequence is CASSLTQGSYNEQFF. The CDR3 DNA is TGTGCCAGCAGTTTGACACAGGGTTCCTACAATGAGCAGTTCTTC.

The V gene is TRBV28, the J gene TRBJ2-7; maybe TRBD2 (5 bases). The germline V gene has CDR1 MDHEN and CDR2 SYDVKM. V was trimmed by 7 bases and J by 3 bases, leaving 10 bases between them. The CDR3 loop spans 12 amino acids. As DNA, the CDR3 is TGTGCCAGCAAAACTAGTTTCTACGAGCAGTACTTC. It is translated as CASKTSFYEQYF.

V is TRBV5-5 and J is TRBJ1-6; the D gene is possibly TRBD1 (5 bases). The CDR3 covers 15 residues. In germline, CDR1 is SGHKS, CDR2 YYEKEE (reference sequence). V was cut by 6 bases and J by 0 bases, with 10 bases left in between. In DNA, the CDR3 is TGTGCCAGCACGGAGGGGATCTCCTATAATTCACCCCTCCACTTT. Translated, it gives CASTEGISYNSPLHF.

The CDR3 loop reads CASSGIWASGRYEQFF. DNA for the CDR3: TGTGCCAGCTCTGGAATTTGGGCTAGCGGGAGGTATGAGCAGTTCTTC. The chain combines TRBV7-9 with TRBJ2-1; 11 bases are shared with TRBD2. This CDR3 region has 16 residues. Trimming at V came to 8 bases and at J to 8 bases, leaving 14 bases not matched to a gene. From germline, CDR1 is SEHNR and CDR2 FQNEAQ (reference sequence).

This clone was observed once. The gene calls are TRBV7-9 and TRBJ2-1, with D possibly being TRBD2 (5 bases). V shed 5 bases and J shed 8 bases, with 13 bases lying between them. CDR3 length equals 13 residues. From germline, CDR1 is SEHNR and CDR2 FQNEAQ (reference sequence). The CDR3 loop reads CASSPGFLDEQFF. In DNA, the CDR3 is TGTGCCAGCAGCCCGGGATTTTTGGATGAGCAGTTCTTC.

The chain is built from TRBV25-1 and TRBJ1-1; 8 nucleotides align to TRBD1. Germline loops: CDR1 MGHDK, CDR2 SYGVNS. This CDR3 spans 17 amino acids. After removal of 3 bases from V and 7 bases from J, the junction contained 16 bases not matched to a gene. CDR3 sequence (DNA): TGTGCCAGCAGTGACACTCGACAGGGGTGGCTCACTGTTGAAGCTTTCTTT. Protein product: CASSDTRQGWLTVEAFF.

The rearrangement uses TRBV2 and TRBJ2-4; 10 bases map to TRBD1. The germline gives CDR1 SNHLY, CDR2 FYNNEI. The length of the CDR3 is 16 residues. The V segment lost 6 bases and the J segment 8 bases; nucleotides outside the gene matches: 13. CDR3 coding DNA: TGTGCCAGCAGCGTCACGGGGACAGGGGATAGGTACATTCAGTACTTC. It is translated as CASSVTGTGDRYIQYF.

This sequence joins TRBV12-3 or TRBV12-4 and TRBJ1-4; D remains unclear. The CDR3 contains 13 residues. V shed 3 bases and J shed 9 bases, with 11 bases lying between them. The CDR3 bases are TGTGCCAGCAGTTTGGTGGAGGGTAAAAAACTGTTTTTT. It codes for CASSLVEGKKLFF.

This chain links TRBV3-1 (or the pseudogene TRBV3-2) with TRBJ1-5; D is possibly TRBD1 (6 bases). The CDR3 is made up of 15 amino acids. In germline, CDR1 is LGHDT, CDR2 YNNKEL (reference sequence). The V and J ends lost 1 base and 1 base respectively, with 8 bases between them. Here the CDR3 DNA reads TGTGCCAGCAGCCAAGGAGGGACAAGCAATCAGCCCCAGCATTTT. Protein product: CASSQGGTSNQPQHF.

The V gene is TRBV19, the J gene TRBJ2-2; tentatively, D is TRBD2 (5 bases). Germline V gene data show CDR1 as LNHDA and CDR2 as SQIVND (reference sequence). V was pared by 3 bases and J by 6 bases, with 5 bases between. The CDR3 spans 12 residues. For the CDR3, the DNA is TGTGCCAGTAGTATGAGGGCCGGGGAGCTGTTTTTT. Amino acid sequence: CASSMRAGELFF.

Of note for this clone: A much larger clone is a single base away; this may be a read error. V and J are TRBV7-8 and TRBJ1-2; 9 nucleotides agree with TRBD1. Germline V lookup: CDR1 SGHVS, CDR2 FQNEAQ. V lost 3 bases to trimming and J lost 6 bases; unmatched junction nucleotides: 2. The CDR3 is made up of 13 amino acids. The chain's CDR3 is CASSFRTGDGYTF. The CDR3 DNA reads as TGTGCCAGCAGCTTCAGGACAGGGGATGGCTACACCTTC.

The chain has TRBV27 and TRBJ1-1, with 7 bases fitting TRBD1. The germline V gene encodes CDR1 MNHEY and CDR2 SMNVEV (reference sequence). The CDR3 sequence is 15 residues long. V dropped 6 bases and J dropped 1; count of bases not matched to a gene: 8. DNA for the CDR3: TGTGCCAGCAGACCAAACAGGGGCCGGAACACTGAAGCTTTCTTT. Amino acid sequence: CASRPNRGRNTEAFF.

This sequence joins TRBV7-9 and TRBJ2-3; 8 bases fit TRBD1. The trim removed 5 bases at V and 2 bases at J, leaving 6 bases unmatched. Germline V CDR1 and CDR2: SEHNR, FQNEAQ (reference sequence). The CDR3 spans 15 residues. The CDR3 protein is CASSPDRVPTDTQYF. The CDR3 DNA is TGTGCCAGCAGCCCGGACAGGGTACCCACAGATACGCAGTATTTT.

The V and J genes are TRBV7-2 and TRBJ1-2, with TRBD1 matching over 7 bases. The CDR3 spans 14 residues. Germline CDR1 and CDR2: SGHTA and FQGNSA. J lost 4 bases, V lost 5 bases, and 7 bases had no gene match. CDR3 DNA sequence: TGTGCCAGCAGCCTACAGACAGGGTCCTATGGCTACACCTTC. Translating it yields CASSLQTGSYGYTF. Drawing the rest from reference TRBV7-2 and TRBJ1-2, the complete variable domain is GAGVSQSPSNKVTEKGKDVELRCDPISGHTALYWYRQSLGQGLEFLIYFQGNSAPDKSGLPSDRFSAERTGGSVSTLTIQRTQQEDSAVYLCASSLQTGSYGYTFGSGTRLTVV.

The chain links TRBV14 to TRBJ2-3, with D possibly matching TRBD1 (6 bases). From germline, CDR1 is SGHDN and CDR2 FVKESK. The CDR3 totals 14 residues. Trimming took off 5 bases at V and 6 bases at J, with 15 bases between the two ends. The CDR3 sequence: CASSGQSPPDTQYF. The CDR3 region has the DNA TGTGCCAGCAGCGGACAGTCCCCGCCGGATACGCAGTATTTT. The full variable domain, completed using reference TRBV14 and TRBJ2-3, is EAGVTQFPSHSVIEKGQTVTLRCDPISGHDNLYWYRRVMGKEIKFLLHFVKESKQDESGMPNNRFLAERTGGTYSTLKVQPAELEDSGVYFCASSGQSPPDTQYFGPGTRLTVL.